The clone carrying this T cell receptor beta chain turned up a few times. Its specificity is unknown. The germline gene is not matched at one end of the junction; a read error may be the cause. Treated in the United States were all of the participants with HIV. The source of the sample is a study of long-term antiretroviral therapy in people with HIV. The CDR3 is 13 amino acids. In germline, CDR1 is MDHEN, CDR2 SYDVKM. The assay used was immunoSEQ (version v3.0), run at survey level. Assay used: immunoSEQ multiplex PCR; TCRdb lists only in-frame clones, some missing. The sample includes about 19,000 clones, more than 65% seen only once; the top ten take 5% to 7%. Study-wide findings and caveats: ART-treated samples gained diversity yet remained below transplant donor controls. CDR3 lengths in HIV samples spanned a narrower range than controls.

The sequence came from a man aged 18 to 35 with HIV. The gene calls are TRBV28 and TRBJ2-7, with D possibly matching TRBD1 (6 bases). Here the sequenced sample was unsorted PBMCs, taken at the start of antiretroviral therapy, before treatment. For the CDR3, the DNA is TGTGCCAGCAGTTTATGGCGCAGGGGCATAATACACTTC. Translating it yields CASSLWRRGIIHF.